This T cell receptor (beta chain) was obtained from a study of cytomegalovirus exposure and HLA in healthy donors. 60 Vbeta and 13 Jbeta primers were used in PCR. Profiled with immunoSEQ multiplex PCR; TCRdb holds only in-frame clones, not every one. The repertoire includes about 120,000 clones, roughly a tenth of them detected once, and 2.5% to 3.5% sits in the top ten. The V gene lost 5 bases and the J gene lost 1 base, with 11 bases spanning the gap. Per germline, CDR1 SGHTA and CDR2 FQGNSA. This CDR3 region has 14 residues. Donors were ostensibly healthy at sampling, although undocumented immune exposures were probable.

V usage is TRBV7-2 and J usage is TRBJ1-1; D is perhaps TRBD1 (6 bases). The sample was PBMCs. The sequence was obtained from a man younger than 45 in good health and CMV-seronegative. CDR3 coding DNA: TGTGCCAGCAGCCCTCGGACAGCGAACACTGAAGCTTTCTTT. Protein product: CASSPRTANTEAFF. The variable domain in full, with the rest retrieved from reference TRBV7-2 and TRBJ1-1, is GAGVSQSPSNKVTEKGKDVELRCDPISGHTALYWYRQSLGQGLEFLIYFQGNSAPDKSGLPSDRFSAERTGGSVSTLTIQRTQQEDSAVYLCASSPRTANTEAFFGQGTRLTVV.